The clone carrying this T cell receptor beta chain was observed at least ten times. Antigen specificity is unknown. The CDR3 sequence is 15 residues long. V shed 5 bases, J shed 4 bases, and the junction held 10 bases outside the gene matches. Germline assignment: CDR1 ENHRY and CDR2 SYGVKD. Absent ophthalmopathy progression within 18 months defined stable Graves' hyperthyroidism. Amplification targeted TCR beta CDR3 regions from RNA transcripts. TCR CDR3 underwent first-round RT-PCR with the HTBI primer set. One entry per CDR3 protein, called by TCRdb with MiXCR from the multiplex PCR reads. The top ten hold 7.5% to 8.5% of the sample, which has a few hundred thousand distinct CDR3 sequences, 46% seen once. This entry belongs to a study of T cells in Graves' hyperthyroidism and ophthalmopathy. Notes on the study in general: Most thyroid clonotypes expanded above 0.001 were also detected in blood.

This clonotype was obtained from a woman aged 18-30 years with Graves' hyperthyroidism. Sequenced material: peripheral blood or thyroid tissue (not recorded which). V usage is TRBV10-3 and J usage is TRBJ1-1; 7 bases are shared with TRBD1. In nucleotides, the CDR3 is TGTGCCATCAGTCCTGACTCAGGGGGAGGCACTGAAGCTTTCTTT. Protein sequence: CAISPDSGGGTEAFF.